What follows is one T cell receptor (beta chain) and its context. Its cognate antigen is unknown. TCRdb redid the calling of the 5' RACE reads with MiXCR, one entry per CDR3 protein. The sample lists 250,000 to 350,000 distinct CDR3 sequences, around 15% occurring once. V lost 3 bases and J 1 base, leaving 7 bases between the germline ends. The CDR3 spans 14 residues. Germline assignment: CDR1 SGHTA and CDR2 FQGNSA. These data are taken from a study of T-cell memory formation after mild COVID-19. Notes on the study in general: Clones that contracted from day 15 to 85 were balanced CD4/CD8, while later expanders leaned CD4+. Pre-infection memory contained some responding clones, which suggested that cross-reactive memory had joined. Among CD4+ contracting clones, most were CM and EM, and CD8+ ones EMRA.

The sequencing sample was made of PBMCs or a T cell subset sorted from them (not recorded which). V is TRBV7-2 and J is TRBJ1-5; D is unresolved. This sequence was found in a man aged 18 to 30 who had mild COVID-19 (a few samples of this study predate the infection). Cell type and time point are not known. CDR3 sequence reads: CASSFIRSNQPQHF. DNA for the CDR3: TGTGCCAGCAGCTTCATCCGGAGCAATCAGCCCCAGCATTTT.